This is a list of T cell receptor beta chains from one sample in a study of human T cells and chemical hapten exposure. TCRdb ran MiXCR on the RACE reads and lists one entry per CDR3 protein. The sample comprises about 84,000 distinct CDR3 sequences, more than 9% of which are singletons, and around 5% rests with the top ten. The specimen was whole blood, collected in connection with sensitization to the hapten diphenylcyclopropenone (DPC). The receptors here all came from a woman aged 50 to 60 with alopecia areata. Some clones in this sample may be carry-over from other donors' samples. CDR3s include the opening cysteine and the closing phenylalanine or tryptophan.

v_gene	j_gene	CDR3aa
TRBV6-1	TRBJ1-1	CASTRNYQVEAFF
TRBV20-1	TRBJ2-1	CSASGQVRNEQFF
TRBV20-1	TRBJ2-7	CSARTSGRSYEQYF
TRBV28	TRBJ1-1	CASTLLNTEAFF
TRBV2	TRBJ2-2	CASTRTKNTGELFF
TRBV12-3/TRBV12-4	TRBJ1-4	CASSLLTGANEKLFF
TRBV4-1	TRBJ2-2	CASSQEFGGGGGLFF
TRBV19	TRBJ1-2	CASLSLQGYGYTF
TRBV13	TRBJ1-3	CASSTTQGAHTIYF
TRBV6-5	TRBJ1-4	CASSYSTNDEKLFF
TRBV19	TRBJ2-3	CASSIADTGADTQYF
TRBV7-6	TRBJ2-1	CASSLGFYNEQFF
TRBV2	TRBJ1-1	CASSRRGAEVYTEAFF
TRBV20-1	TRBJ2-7	CSAPPSGGISYEQYF
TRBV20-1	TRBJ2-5	CSARDSAGGETQYF
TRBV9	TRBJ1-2	CASSRGSGYGYTF
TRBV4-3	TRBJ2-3	CASSQTGGESDTQYF
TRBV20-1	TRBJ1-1	CAEFQGDTEAFF
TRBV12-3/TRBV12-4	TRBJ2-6	CASTPQGPYSGANVLTF
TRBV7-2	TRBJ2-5	CASSIGLAGGQETQYF
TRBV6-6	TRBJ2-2	CASSSGLSGTGELFF
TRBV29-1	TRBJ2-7	CSGIRTGGSSEQYF
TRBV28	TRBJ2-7	CASSLSLYEQYF
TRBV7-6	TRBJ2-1	CASSLVLIGDSDEQFF
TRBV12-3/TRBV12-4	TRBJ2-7	CASRPTNIHEQYF
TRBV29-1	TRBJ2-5	CSAQGQGRETQYF
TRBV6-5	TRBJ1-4	CASRRGQGTTNEKLFF
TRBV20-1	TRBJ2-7	CSAIGDRNSYEQYF
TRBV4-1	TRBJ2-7	CASSRNLAGSTSYEQYF